The present entry profiles one T cell receptor beta chain with its context. The assay was immunoSEQ multiplex PCR, and TCRdb's table has in-frame clones only and misses some. The sample has about 110,000 clones; approximately 82% are singletons. This sample is part of a study of blood T cell repertoires in COVID-19. Study-wide context: COVID-19 samples collected from the United States, Italy and Spain covered acute and convalescent phases.

Sequenced: peripheral blood. The source is a woman older than 75 with active or convalescent COVID-19.

Here the CDR3 reads CAISTRTGPAGGEQYF. Written as DNA, the CDR3 is TGTGCCATCAGTACTCGAACAGGGCCGGCGGGAGGGGAGCAGTACTTC. The genes are TRBV10-3 and TRBJ2-7, with 9 nucleotides matching TRBD2. The V gene end was trimmed by 5 bases and the J gene end by 7 bases; junction bases not matched to a gene: 15. The germline gives CDR1 ENHRY, CDR2 SYGVKD. This CDR3 has 16 amino acids.